Listed below are T cell receptor beta chains from one sample, sequenced in a study of shared clonotypes between healthy human individuals. Profiled with immunoSEQ multiplex PCR; TCRdb holds only in-frame clones, not every one. The data show around 2,100,000 clones, approximately 94% seen once. Sequencing input: naive CD8+ T cells sorted from blood. Every receptor here comes from a man aged 18-30 years in good health. Both conserved end residues are part of each CDR3.

TRBJ2-3	TRBV9	CASSVGQGVTDTQYF
TRBJ2-7	TRBV7-9	CASSLDPGSYEQYF
TRBJ1-2	TRBV9	CASSVGGGTGYTF
TRBJ2-7	TRBV27	CASSGAAYEQYF
TRBJ2-1	TRBV5-6	CASSSVTNEQFF
TRBJ2-7	TRBV6-1	CASSPDRPYEQYF
TRBJ2-7	TRBV4-1	CASSQDDTSFYEQYF
TRBJ2-7	TRBV9	CASSQGLAGYEQYF
TRBJ1-1	TRBV4-3	CASSQESRTNTEAFF
TRBJ2-7	TRBV6-5	CASTPSEGREQYF
TRBJ2-7	TRBV5-6	CASSLGPTYEQYF
TRBJ2-1	TRBV2	CASSAWVAGGESNEQFF
TRBJ1-1	TRBV7-9	CASSLPNLGAEAFF
TRBJ1-1	TRBV10-3	CAISEPGGTEAFF
TRBJ1-1	TRBV11-2	CASSPSQGANTEAFF
TRBJ1-1	TRBV30	CAWSPLGEAFF
TRBJ1-2	TRBV6-6	CASSPPYGYTF
TRBJ2-7	TRBV5-6	CASSLGGSETYEQYF
TRBJ2-2	TRBV29-1	CSVALEAGELFF